Included here is one T cell receptor beta chain sequence, with context. From germline, CDR1 is SGHRS and CDR2 YFSETQ. The V gene lost 4 bases and the J gene lost 1 base, with 6 bases spanning the gap. This CDR3 contains 14 residues. The data derive from a study of blood T cell repertoires in COVID-19. Study-level information: From the United States, Italy and Spain came samples of acute and convalescent COVID-19.

Profiling relied on immunoSEQ multiplex PCR, and the TCRdb table lists in-frame clones only, not all of them. Seen here are some 300,000 clones, around 86% observed once, and the top ten hold around 4%. Cohort allocation depended upon clinical history that participants reported. Sequencing was performed on PBMCs or T cells enriched from blood (not recorded which). The chain uses TRBV5-1 and TRBJ2-6, with D perhaps TRBD2 (5 bases). The TCR originated in a man between 25 and 39 years old who had recovered from COVID-19. The CDR3 loop is CASSRGSGANVLTF. The CDR3 DNA is TGCGCCAGCAGCCGAGGGTCTGGGGCCAACGTCCTGACTTTC.